The rows below give T cell receptor beta chains drawn from one sample of a study of human T cells and chemical hapten exposure. TCRdb called the RACE reads again in MiXCR, with one record for every CDR3 protein. The sample lists 84,000 or so distinct CDR3 sequences, roughly 10% occurring once. The specimen comprised whole blood, sampled in connection with sensitization to the hapten diphenylcyclopropenone (DPC). These receptors were collected from a woman aged 25 to 39 with alopecia areata. Some clones in this sample may be carry-over from other donors' samples. Each CDR3 is given with its conserved first and last residue. Fields, in order: V gene, CDR3 protein.

TRBV20-1,CSARGPDGLEKLFF
TRBV7-8,CASSSGLAGERGTDTQYF
TRBV9,CASSVAGGGEQYF
TRBV6-5,CASWARGDGYTF
TRBV12-3/TRBV12-4,CASSSTSGNTGELFF
TRBV6-2/TRBV6-3,CASSYNTGELFF
TRBV20-1,CSARSGTAYQPQHF
TRBV19,CASSAYTGTGRGNQPQHF
TRBV7-9,CASSSPGSSYEQYF
TRBV3-1,CASSQAPEEAFF
TRBV5-5,CASSSRWADHMNTEAFF
TRBV7-2,CASSLFPSGSRDTQYF
TRBV3-1,CASSQGPRYQETQYF
TRBV9,CASSVAGGPFYEQYF
TRBV20-1,CSAGLSGANVLTF
TRBV18,CASSPGTDPRETQYF
TRBV29-1,CSVEGGGGSPSYNEQFF
TRBV10-3,CAISDRDRGPVYVNGYTF
TRBV7-6,CASSSGQGRSDTEAFF
TRBV29-1,CSVASGTASGAEAFF
TRBV7-2,CASSLWTGDQPQHF
TRBV7-8,CASSLGSRHGANVLTF
TRBV20-1,CSASGQNTEAFF
TRBV20-1,CSARKAGGEGNYGYTF
TRBV7-6,CASSSLSQRGNEQFF
TRBV12-3/TRBV12-4,CASSYSGNTIYF
TRBV20-1,CSARVPADTEAFF
TRBV6-2/TRBV6-3,CASSGTGLSGELFF
TRBV29-1,CSVTGSGRASYNEQFF
TRBV27,CASSSPIRGTEAFF
TRBV12-3/TRBV12-4,CASIEQPSGNTIYF
TRBV20-1,CSSKPSGNTEAFF
TRBV5-1,CASRTGTGFDYGYTF
TRBV12-3/TRBV12-4,CASRGVTGTGPRTDTQYF
TRBV29-1,CSTETGTNEQFF
TRBV27,CASRRDRAHEQYF
TRBV7-6,CASSLAGENTEAFF
TRBV4-3,CASSQDATSSGNTIYF